What follows is one T cell receptor (beta chain) and its context. The CDR3 length is 14 residues. The V gene's germline CDR1 is SGDLS and CDR2 YYNGEE. Trimming pared 0 bases from V and 0 bases from J, leaving 6 bases between. The data were produced by immunoSEQ multiplex PCR, yet TCRdb's version contains in-frame clones alone and is incomplete. Of around 310,000 clones in the sample, 85% to 90% were seen once. This sample was taken from a study of blood T cell repertoires in COVID-19. Participant-given clinical history determined each cohort assignment. Donors of Cohort 3 who recovered were those that had two negative PCRs, clearance, or symptom resolution.

This chain uses TRBV9 with TRBJ1-1; D is ambiguous. The sample was PBMCs or T cells enriched from blood (not recorded which). The receptor comes from a woman aged 25 to 39 who had recovered from COVID-19. The CDR3 reads CASSVGRMNTEAFF. DNA for the CDR3: TGTGCCAGCAGCGTAGGGCGGATGAACACTGAAGCTTTCTTT.